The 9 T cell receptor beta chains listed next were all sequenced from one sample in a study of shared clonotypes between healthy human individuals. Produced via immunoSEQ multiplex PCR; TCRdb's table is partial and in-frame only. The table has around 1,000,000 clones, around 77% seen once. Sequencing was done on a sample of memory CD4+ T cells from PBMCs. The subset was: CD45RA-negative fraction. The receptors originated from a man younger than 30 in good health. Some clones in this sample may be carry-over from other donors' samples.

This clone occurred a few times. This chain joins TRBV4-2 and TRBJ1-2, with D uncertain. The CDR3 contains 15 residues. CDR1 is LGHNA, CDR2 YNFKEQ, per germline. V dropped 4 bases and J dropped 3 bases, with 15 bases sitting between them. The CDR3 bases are TGTGCCAGCAGCCCCCTCCCCCAGTGGGACTATGGCTACACCTTC. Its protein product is CASSPLPQWDYGYTF.

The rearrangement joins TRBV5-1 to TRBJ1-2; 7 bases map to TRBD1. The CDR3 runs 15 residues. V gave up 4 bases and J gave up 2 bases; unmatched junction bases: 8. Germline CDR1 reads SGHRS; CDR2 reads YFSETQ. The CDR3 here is CASSPGTVLNYGYTF. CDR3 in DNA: TGCGCCAGCAGCCCAGGGACAGTCCTAAACTATGGCTACACCTTC.

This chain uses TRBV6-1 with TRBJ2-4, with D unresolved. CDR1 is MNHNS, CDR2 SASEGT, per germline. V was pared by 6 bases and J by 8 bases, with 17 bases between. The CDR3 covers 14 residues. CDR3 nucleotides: TGTGCCAGCAGCCCCTCGGGCCCCCGGGACATTCAGTACTTC. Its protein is CASSPSGPRDIQYF.

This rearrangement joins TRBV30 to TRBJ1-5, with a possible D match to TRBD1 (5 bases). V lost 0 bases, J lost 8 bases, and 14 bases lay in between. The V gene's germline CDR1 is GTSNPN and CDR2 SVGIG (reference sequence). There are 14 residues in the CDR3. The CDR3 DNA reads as TGTGCCTGGAGTGTACCCGGGGGGATGAAGCCCCAGCATTTT. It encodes CAWSVPGGMKPQHF. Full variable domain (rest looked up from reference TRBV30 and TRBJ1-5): SQTIHQWPATLVQPVGSPLSLECTVEGTSNPNLYWYRQAAGRGLQLLFYSVGIGQISSEVPQNLSASRPQDRQFILSSKKLLLSDSGFYLCAWSVPGGMKPQHFGDGTRLSIL.

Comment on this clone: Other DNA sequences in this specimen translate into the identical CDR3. CDR3 amino acids: CASSLGQGPYEQYF. In nucleotides, the CDR3 is TGCGCCAGCAGCTTGGGACAGGGGCCCTACGAGCAGTACTTC. The gene calls are TRBV5-1 and TRBJ2-7; 8 bases line up with TRBD1. This CDR3 comprises 14 residues. In germline, CDR1 is SGHRS, CDR2 YFSETQ. V lost 0 bases to trimming and J lost 2 bases; unmatched junction nucleotides: 1.

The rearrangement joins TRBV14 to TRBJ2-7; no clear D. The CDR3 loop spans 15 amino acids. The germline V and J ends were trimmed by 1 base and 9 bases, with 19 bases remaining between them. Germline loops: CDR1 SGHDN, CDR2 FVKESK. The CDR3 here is CASSQAFGRSFTQYF. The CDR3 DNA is TGTGCCAGCAGCCAAGCCTTCGGGCGGAGCTTCACGCAGTACTTC.

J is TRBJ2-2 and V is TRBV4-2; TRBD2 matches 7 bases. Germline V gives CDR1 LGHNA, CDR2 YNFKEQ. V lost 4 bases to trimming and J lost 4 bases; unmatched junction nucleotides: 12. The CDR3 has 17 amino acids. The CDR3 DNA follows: TGTGCCAGCAGCCGATTAGAAGCGGGGTTAGGCACCGGGGAGCTGTTTTTT. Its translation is CASSRLEAGLGTGELFF.

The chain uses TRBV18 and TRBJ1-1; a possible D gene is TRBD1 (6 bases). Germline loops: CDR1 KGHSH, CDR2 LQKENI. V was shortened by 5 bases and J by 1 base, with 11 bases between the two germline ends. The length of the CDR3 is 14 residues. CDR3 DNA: TGTGCCAGCTCAGCGGACAGCGCGAACACTGAAGCTTTCTTT. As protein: CASSADSANTEAFF.

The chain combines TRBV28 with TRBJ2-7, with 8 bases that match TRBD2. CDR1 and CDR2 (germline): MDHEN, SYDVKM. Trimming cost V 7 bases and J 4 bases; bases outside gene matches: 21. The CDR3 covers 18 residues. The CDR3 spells CASNPGLGGFGGAYEQYF. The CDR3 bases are TGTGCCAGCAACCCGGGACTAGGGGGTTTTGGGGGAGCTTACGAGCAGTACTTC.